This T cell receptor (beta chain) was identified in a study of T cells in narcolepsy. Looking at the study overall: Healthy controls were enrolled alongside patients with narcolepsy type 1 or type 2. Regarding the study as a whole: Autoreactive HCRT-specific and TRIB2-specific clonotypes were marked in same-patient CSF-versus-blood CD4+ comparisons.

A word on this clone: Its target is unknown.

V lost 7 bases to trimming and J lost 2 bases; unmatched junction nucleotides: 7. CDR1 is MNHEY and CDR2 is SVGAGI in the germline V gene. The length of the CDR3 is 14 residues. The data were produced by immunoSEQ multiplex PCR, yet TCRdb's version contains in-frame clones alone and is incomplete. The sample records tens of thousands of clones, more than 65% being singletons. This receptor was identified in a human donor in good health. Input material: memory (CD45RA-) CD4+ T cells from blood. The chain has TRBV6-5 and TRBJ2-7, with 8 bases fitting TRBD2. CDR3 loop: CASKRVAGPYEQYF. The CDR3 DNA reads TGTGCCAGCAAGAGAGTAGCGGGACCCTACGAGCAGTACTTC.